This T cell receptor (beta chain) originates from a study of blood T cell repertoires in COVID-19. Across the study: Samples representing acute and convalescent COVID-19 were sourced from the United States, Italy and Spain. Sample material is recorded as cDNA or gDNA derived from T cells, B-cell-depleted T cells, or PBMCs.

Self-reported history from a screening survey and questionnaire set each donor's cohort. This clone appeared a single time. Within the sample, other DNA sequences also encode this same CDR3. Only in-frame clones appear in the TCRdb table, and some are missing; sequencing was by immunoSEQ multiplex PCR. The repertoire holds 350,000 to 450,000 clones, with around 87% as singletons. The CDR3 is made up of 15 amino acids. The trim removed 4 bases at V and 7 bases at J, leaving 4 bases unmatched. Germline CDR1 and CDR2: LGHDT and YNNKEL (reference sequence). The sequence came from a middle-aged man in a cohort exposed to, infected with or recovered from COVID-19 (not recorded which). Sample: PBMCs or T cells enriched from blood (not recorded which). This chain connects TRBV3-1 (or the pseudogene TRBV3-2) to TRBJ2-1; 13 nucleotides agree with TRBD2. CDR3 nucleotide sequence: TGTGCCAGCAGCCGACGGACTAGCGGGAGTAATGAGCAGTTCTTC. Translating gives CASSRRTSGSNEQFF.